Included here is one T cell receptor (beta chain) sequence, with context. These data belong to a study of shared clonotypes between healthy human individuals. Assay: immunoSEQ multiplex PCR; the TCRdb copy retains only in-frame clones and omits some. The sample lists some 500,000 clones, 95% to 96% occurring once. The V end was cut by 0 bases, the J end by 6 bases, with 12 bases between. Germline V gives CDR1 SGHRS, CDR2 YFSETQ. The CDR3 sequence is 14 residues long. The clonotype was recovered from a woman in her 30s in good health. The chain has TRBV5-1 and TRBJ1-2; D ambiguous. Source material: naive CD4+ T cells sorted from blood. Stated subset: CD45RA+ positively selected. This chain's CDR3 is CASSLGWGRDGYTF. DNA for the CDR3: TGCGCCAGCAGCTTGGGTTGGGGTAGGGATGGCTACACCTTC.